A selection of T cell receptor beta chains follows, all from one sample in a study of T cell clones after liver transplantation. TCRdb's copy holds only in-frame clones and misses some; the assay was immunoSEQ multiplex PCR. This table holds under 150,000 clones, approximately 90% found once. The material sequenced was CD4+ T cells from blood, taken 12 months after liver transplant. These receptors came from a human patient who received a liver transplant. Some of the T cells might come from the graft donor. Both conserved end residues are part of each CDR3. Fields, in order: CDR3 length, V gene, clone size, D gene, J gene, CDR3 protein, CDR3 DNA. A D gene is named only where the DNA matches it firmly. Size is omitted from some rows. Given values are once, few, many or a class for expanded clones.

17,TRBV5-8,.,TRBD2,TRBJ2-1,CASSLGAGGVSENEQFF,TGTGCCAGCAGCCTAGGAGCGGGAGGGGTATCGGAGAATGAGCAGTTCTTC
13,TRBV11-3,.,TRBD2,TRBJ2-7,CASSSPGGGEQYF,TGTGCCAGCAGCTCACCGGGCGGGGGCGAGCAGTACTTC
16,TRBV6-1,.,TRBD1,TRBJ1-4,CASSEAWTGIGEKLFF,TGTGCCAGCAGTGAAGCTTGGACAGGGATCGGAGAAAAACTGTTTTTT
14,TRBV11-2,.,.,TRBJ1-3,CASSLVSSGNTIYF,TGTGCCAGCAGCTTAGTAAGCTCTGGAAACACCATATATTTT
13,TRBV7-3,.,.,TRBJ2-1,CASSNSSYNEQFF,TGTGCCAGCAGTAATAGCTCCTACAATGAGCAGTTCTTC
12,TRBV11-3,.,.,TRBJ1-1,CASSRDSAEAFF,TGTGCCAGCAGCCGAGACTCTGCCGAAGCTTTCTTT
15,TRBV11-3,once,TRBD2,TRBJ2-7,CASSFGGVLVYEQYF,TGTGCCAGCAGCTTCGGGGGGGTATTAGTCTACGAGCAGTACTTC
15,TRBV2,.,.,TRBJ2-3,CASSVRVVGTDTQYF,TGTGCCAGCAGTGTGAGGGTTGTGGGCACAGATACGCAGTATTTT
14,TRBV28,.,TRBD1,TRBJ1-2,CASSTVTGVNRHTF,TGTGCCAGCAGCACCGTTACAGGGGTAAATCGTCACACCTTC
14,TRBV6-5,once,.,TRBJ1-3,CASSYGDSGNTIYF,TGTGCCAGCAGTTACGGGGATAGCGGAAACACCATATATTTT
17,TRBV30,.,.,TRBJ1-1,CAWSVGQGRVTGTEAFF,TGTGCCTGGAGTGTGGGCCAGGGGAGGGTTACCGGGACTGAAGCTTTCTTT
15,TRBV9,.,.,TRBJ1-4,CASSPHLASVEKLFF,TGTGCCAGCAGCCCCCACCTGGCGAGTGTTGAAAAACTGTTTTTT
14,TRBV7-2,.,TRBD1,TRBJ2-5,CASSRSGTGETQYF,TGTGCCAGCAGTCGATCCGGGACAGGGGAGACCCAGTACTTC
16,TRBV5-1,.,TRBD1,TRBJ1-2,CASSLALTGVDYGYTF,TGCGCCAGCAGCTTGGCCCTCACAGGGGTTGACTATGGCTACACCTTC
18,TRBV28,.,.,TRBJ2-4,CASSLPSGTQLAKNIQYF,TGTGCCAGCAGTTTACCATCAGGGACACAGCTAGCCAAAAACATTCAGTACTTC
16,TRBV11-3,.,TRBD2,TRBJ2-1,CASSLGTSGSYSEQFF,TGTGCCAGCAGCTTAGGTACTAGCGGGAGCTACAGTGAGCAGTTCTTC
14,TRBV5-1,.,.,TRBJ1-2,CASSLWGLDYGYTF,TGCGCCAGCAGCTTGTGGGGGCTGGACTATGGCTACACCTTC
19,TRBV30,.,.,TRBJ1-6,CAWIGGEGSLLSYNSPLHF,TGTGCCTGGATCGGCGGGGAGGGGAGCCTACTCTCCTATAATTCACCCCTCCACTTT
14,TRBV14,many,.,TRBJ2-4,CASSQVYGASIQYF,TGTGCCAGCAGCCAAGTCTACGGGGCCAGTATTCAGTACTTC
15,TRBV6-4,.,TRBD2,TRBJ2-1,CASSLLASSYNEQFF,TGTGCCAGCAGCTTACTAGCGAGCTCCTACAATGAGCAGTTCTTC
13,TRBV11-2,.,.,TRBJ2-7,CASSWTNSYEQYF,TGTGCCAGCAGCTGGACAAATTCCTACGAGCAGTACTTC
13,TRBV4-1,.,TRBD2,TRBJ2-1,CASSQAREGEQFF,TGCGCCAGCAGCCAAGCCAGGGAGGGTGAGCAGTTCTTC
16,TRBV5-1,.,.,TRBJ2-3,CASSPGTSDFGDTQYF,TGCGCCAGCAGCCCGGGGACTTCCGACTTCGGGGATACGCAGTATTTT
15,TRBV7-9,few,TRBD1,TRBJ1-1,CASSVPTGREPEAFF,TGTGCCAGCAGCGTACCGACAGGGAGGGAGCCTGAAGCTTTCTTT
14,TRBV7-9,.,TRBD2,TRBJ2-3,CASSPGLAGDTQYF,TGTGCCAGCAGCCCCGGACTAGCGGGAGATACGCAGTATTTT
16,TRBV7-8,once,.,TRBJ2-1,CASSLEGPSTMMGQFF,TGTGCCAGCAGCTTAGAAGGACCATCTACAATGATGGGGCAGTTCTTC
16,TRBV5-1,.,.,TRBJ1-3,CASSLVAGNSGNTIYF,TGCGCCAGCAGCTTGGTGGCGGGTAACTCTGGAAACACCATATATTTT
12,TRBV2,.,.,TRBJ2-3,CASSLGADTQYF,TGTGCCAGCAGTCTGGGGGCAGATACGCAGTATTTT
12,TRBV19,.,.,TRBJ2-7,CASSIDRSEQYF,TGTGCCAGTAGTATAGATCGTTCAGAGCAGTACTTC
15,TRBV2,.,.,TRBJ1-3,CASRVSQGTGNTIYF,TGTGCCAGCAGGGTATCCCAGGGGACTGGAAACACCATATATTTT
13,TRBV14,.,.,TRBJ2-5,CASSQWVLQTQYF,TGTGCCAGCAGCCAATGGGTTCTCCAGACCCAGTACTTC
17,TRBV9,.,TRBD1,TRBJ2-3,CASSPPEGQGAIDTQYF,TGTGCCAGCAGCCCTCCCGAGGGACAGGGGGCGATAGATACGCAGTATTTT
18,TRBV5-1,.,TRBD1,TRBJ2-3,CASSYGSLSGGVPDTQYF,TGCGCCAGCAGCTATGGCAGCTTGTCAGGGGGCGTCCCAGATACGCAGTATTTT
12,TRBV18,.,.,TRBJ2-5,CASSTYQETQYF,TGTGCCAGCTCAACGTACCAAGAGACCCAGTACTTC
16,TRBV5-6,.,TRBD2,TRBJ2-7,CASSLGLAGVGNEQYF,TGTGCCAGCAGCTTAGGACTAGCGGGAGTGGGAAACGAGCAGTACTTC
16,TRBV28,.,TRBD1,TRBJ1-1,CASSLGPGQLNTEAFF,TGTGCCAGCAGTTTAGGGCCGGGACAGTTGAACACTGAAGCTTTCTTT
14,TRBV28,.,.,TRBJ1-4,CASSWATGPEKLFF,TGTGCCAGCAGTTGGGCGACAGGACCTGAAAAACTGTTTTTT
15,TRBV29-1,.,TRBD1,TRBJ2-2,CSVPGQGAAIGELFF,TGCAGCGTCCCGGGACAGGGGGCTGCGATCGGGGAGCTGTTTTTT
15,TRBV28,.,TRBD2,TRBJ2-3,CASSPRTSGTDTQYF,TGTGCCAGCAGTCCCAGGACTAGCGGCACAGATACGCAGTATTTT
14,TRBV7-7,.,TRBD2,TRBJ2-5,CASSSGGGIETQYF,TGTGCCAGCAGTTCCGGCGGGGGTATAGAGACCCAGTACTTC
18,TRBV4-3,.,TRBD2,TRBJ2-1,CASSQDGAGGLTYNEQFF,TGCGCCAGCAGCCAAGACGGTGCGGGGGGCCTAACCTACAATGAGCAGTTCTTC
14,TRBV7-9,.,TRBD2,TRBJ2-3,CARNEASGRGTQYF,TGTGCCAGAAACGAGGCTAGCGGGAGAGGTACGCAGTATTTT
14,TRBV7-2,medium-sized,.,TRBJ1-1,CASSLEGWNTEAFF,TGTGCCAGCAGCTTAGAAGGTTGGAACACTGAAGCTTTCTTT
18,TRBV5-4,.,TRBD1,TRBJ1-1,CASTTGGLSGGLTTEAFF,TGTGCCAGCACCACTGGGGGTTTGTCAGGGGGCTTGACCACTGAAGCTTTCTTT
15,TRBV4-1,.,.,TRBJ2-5,CASKGAPAGQETQYF,TGCGCCAGCAAAGGGGCGCCCGCCGGCCAAGAGACCCAGTACTTC